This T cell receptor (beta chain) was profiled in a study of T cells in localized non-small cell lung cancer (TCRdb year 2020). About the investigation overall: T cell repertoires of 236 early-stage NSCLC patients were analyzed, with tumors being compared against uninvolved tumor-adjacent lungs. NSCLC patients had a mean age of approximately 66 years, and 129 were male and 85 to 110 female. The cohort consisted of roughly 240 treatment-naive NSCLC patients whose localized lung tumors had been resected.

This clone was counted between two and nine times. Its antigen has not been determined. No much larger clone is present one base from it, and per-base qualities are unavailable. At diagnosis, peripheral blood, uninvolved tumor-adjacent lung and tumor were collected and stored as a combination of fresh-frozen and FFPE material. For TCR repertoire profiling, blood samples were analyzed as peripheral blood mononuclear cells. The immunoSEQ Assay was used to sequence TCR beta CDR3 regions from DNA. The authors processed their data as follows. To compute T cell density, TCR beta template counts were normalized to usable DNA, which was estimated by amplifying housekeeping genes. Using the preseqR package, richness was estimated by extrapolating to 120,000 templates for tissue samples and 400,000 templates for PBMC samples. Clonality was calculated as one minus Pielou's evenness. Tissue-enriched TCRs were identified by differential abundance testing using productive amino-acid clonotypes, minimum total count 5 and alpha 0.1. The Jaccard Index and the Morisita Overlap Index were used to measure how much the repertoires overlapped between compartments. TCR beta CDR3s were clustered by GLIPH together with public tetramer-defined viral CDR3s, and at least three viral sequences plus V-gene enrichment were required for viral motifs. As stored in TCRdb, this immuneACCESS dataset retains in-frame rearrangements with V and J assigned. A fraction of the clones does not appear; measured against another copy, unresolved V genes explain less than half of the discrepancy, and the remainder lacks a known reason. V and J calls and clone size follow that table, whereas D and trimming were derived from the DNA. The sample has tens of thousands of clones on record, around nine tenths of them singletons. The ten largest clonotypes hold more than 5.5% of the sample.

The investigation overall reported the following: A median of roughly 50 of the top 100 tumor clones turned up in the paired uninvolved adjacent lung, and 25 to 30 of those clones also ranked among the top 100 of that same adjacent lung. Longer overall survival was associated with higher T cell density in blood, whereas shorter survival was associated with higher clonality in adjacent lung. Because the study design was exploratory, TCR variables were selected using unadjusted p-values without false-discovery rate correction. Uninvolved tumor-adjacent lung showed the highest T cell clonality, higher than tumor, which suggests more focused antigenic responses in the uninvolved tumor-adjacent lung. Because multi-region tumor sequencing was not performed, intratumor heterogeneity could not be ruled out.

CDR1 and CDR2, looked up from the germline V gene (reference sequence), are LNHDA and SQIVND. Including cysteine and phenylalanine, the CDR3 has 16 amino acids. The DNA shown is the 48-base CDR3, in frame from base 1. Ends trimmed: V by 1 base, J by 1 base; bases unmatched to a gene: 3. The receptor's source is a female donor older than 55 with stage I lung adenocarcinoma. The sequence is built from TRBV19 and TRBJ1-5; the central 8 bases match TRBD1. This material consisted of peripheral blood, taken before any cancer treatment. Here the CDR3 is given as CASSIAGGRSNQPQHF. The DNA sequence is TGTGCCAGTAGTATAGCAGGGGGCAGAAGCAATCAGCCCCAGCATTTT.